These 21 T cell receptor beta chains were all obtained from the same sample, sequenced in a study of blood T cell repertoires in COVID-19. The protocol was immunoSEQ multiplex PCR, while the TCRdb copy is restricted to in-frame clones and leaves out a portion. The sample contains over 250,000 clones, more than 75% of which appear only once. Material: PBMCs or T cells enriched from blood (not recorded which). The receptors stem from a man in his 60s who had recovered from COVID-19.

The chain combines TRBV19 with TRBJ2-1; 13 bases are shared with TRBD2. Germline trimming cut 8 bases from V and 2 bases from J; bases unmatched to any gene: 15. This CDR3 has 19 amino acids. From germline, CDR1 is LNHDA and CDR2 SQIVND (reference sequence). The CDR3 DNA reads as TGTGCCAGTTCAGCTATAGGGACTAGCGGGAAGTCCCCCTACAATGAGCAGTTCTTC. It yields the protein CASSAIGTSGKSPYNEQFF.

The V and J genes are TRBV5-4 and TRBJ1-1; D might be TRBD1 (6 bases). The length of the CDR3 is 14 residues. V lost 1 base to trimming and J lost 4 bases, with 11 bases between them. Germline V gene lookup returns CDR1 SGHNT and CDR2 YYREEE (reference sequence). CDR3 nucleotides: TGTGCCAGCAGCTTGACACAGGGTCTCACTGAAGCTTTCTTT. Translation: CASSLTQGLTEAFF.

The gene calls are TRBV3-1 (or the pseudogene TRBV3-2) and TRBJ2-3, with 16 bases identical to TRBD2. CDR3 length equals 16 residues. Germline V lookup: CDR1 LGHDT, CDR2 YNNKEL (reference sequence). The trim removed 7 bases at V and 2 bases at J, leaving 3 bases unmatched. The DNA of the CDR3 is TGTGCCAGCAAGGGACTAGCGGGAGGGATCACAGATACGCAGTATTTT. Its protein product is CASKGLAGGITDTQYF.

The V gene is TRBV7-9, the J gene TRBJ2-7; TRBD1 agrees at 7 bases. CDR3 length: 15 residues. Germline values: CDR1 SEHNR, CDR2 FQNEAQ (reference sequence). Trimming removed 5 bases from V and 0 bases from J; junction bases left unmatched: 7. CDR3 sequence: CASSGGQSSSYEQYF. Here the CDR3 DNA reads TGTGCCAGCAGCGGGGGACAGTCCAGCTCCTACGAGCAGTACTTC.

The gene calls are TRBV5-1 and TRBJ2-3, with 10 bases fitting TRBD2. CDR3 length: 15 residues. The germline V gene encodes CDR1 SGHRS and CDR2 YFSETQ. The trim removed 4 bases at V and 6 bases at J, leaving 8 bases unmatched. In DNA form, the CDR3 reads TGCGCCAGCAGCAGGAATCTAGCGGGAGAGGATACGCAGTATTTT. Amino acid sequence: CASSRNLAGEDTQYF.

The gene calls are TRBV9 and TRBJ1-6, with 11 bases matching TRBD1. With 4 bases clipped from V and 9 bases from J, the junction kept 6 bases outside the gene matches. The germline V gene has CDR1 SGDLS and CDR2 YYNGEE. The CDR3 is 15 residues long. The CDR3 spells CASSNGQGAGSPLHF. The CDR3, as DNA: TGTGCCAGCAGCAACGGACAGGGGGCTGGTTCACCCCTCCACTTT.

The chain carries TRBV7-6 and TRBJ1-1, with a tentative D call TRBD1 (5 bases). Germline V gives CDR1 SGHVS, CDR2 FNYEAQ. The CDR3 is made up of 15 amino acids. Trimming pared 0 bases from V and 2 bases from J, leaving 10 bases between. The CDR3 nucleotides read TGTGCCAGCAGCTTAGCAGCCCAGGGTAACACTGAAGCTTTCTTT. It translates to CASSLAAQGNTEAFF.

The rearrangement joins TRBV7-8 to TRBJ2-1, with TRBD1 matching over 8 bases. V lost 5 bases and J lost 5; bases outside the gene matches: 5. The germline V gene has CDR1 SGHVS and CDR2 FQNEAQ. The CDR3 contains 14 residues. CDR3 sequence: CASSSQGANNEQFF. CDR3 DNA sequence: TGTGCCAGCAGCAGCCAGGGGGCAAACAATGAGCAGTTCTTC.

The rearrangement links TRBV5-6 to TRBJ2-1; D not resolved. CDR1 and CDR2 from the germline V gene are SGHDT and YYEEEE. V was pared by 1 base and J by 0 bases, with 14 bases between. This CDR3 region has 17 residues. The CDR3 nucleotides read TGTGCCAGCAGCTTGTACGCCGCTAAGAGCTCCTACAATGAGCAGTTCTTC. As protein: CASSLYAAKSSYNEQFF.

The rearrangement uses TRBV9 and TRBJ1-1, with unresolved D. The CDR3 is 13 residues long. Trimming took off 2 bases at V and 3 bases at J, with 8 bases between the two ends. Germline CDR1 SGDLS, CDR2 YYNGEE. The CDR3 loop reads CASSVSVHTEAFF. CDR3 nucleotide sequence: TGTGCCAGCAGCGTCAGTGTACACACTGAAGCTTTCTTT.

This chain links TRBV5-4 with TRBJ2-1, with 13 bases fitting TRBD2. Germline V gives CDR1 SGHNT, CDR2 YYREEE (reference sequence). J gave up 7 bases and V 4 bases, and 8 bases lay outside the gene matches. This CDR3 is 16 amino acids long. The CDR3 sequence is CASSQGTSGRGNEQFF. CDR3 in DNA: TGTGCCAGCAGCCAGGGAACTAGCGGGAGGGGTAATGAGCAGTTCTTC. Full variable domain (outside the CDR3, taken from reference TRBV5-4 and TRBJ2-1): ETGVTQSPTHLIKTRGQQVTLRCSSQSGHNTVSWYQQALGQGPQFIFQYYREEENGRGNFPPRFSGLQFPNYSSELNVNALELDDSALYLCASSQGTSGRGNEQFFGPGTRLTVL.

V is TRBV2 and J is TRBJ2-1; possible D gene TRBD1, 8 bases. The CDR3 extends over 15 amino acids. V dropped 6 bases and J dropped 5 bases, with 17 bases sitting between them. In germline, CDR1 is SNHLY, CDR2 FYNNEI. CDR3 loop: CASSATGGDHNEQFF. In DNA form, the CDR3 reads TGTGCCAGCAGCGCTACAGGGGGGGATCACAATGAGCAGTTCTTC.

The J gene is TRBJ1-6, the V gene TRBV3-1 (or the pseudogene TRBV3-2); no clear D gene. CDR3 length equals 13 residues. Germline assignment: CDR1 LGHDT and CDR2 YNNKEL (reference sequence). V lost 1 base, J lost 7 bases, and 5 bases lay in between. In nucleotides, the CDR3 is TGTGCCAGCAGCCAAGCCAAAAATTCACCCCTCCACTTT. Its translation is CASSQAKNSPLHF.

CDR3 sequence reads: CASTQLANEQFF. CDR3 DNA sequence: TGTGCCAGCACCCAACTAGCTAATGAGCAGTTCTTC. V gene TRBV6-5 combines with J gene TRBJ2-1, with D perhaps TRBD2 (6 bases). Trimming cost V 7 bases and J 7 bases, with 11 bases left between them. Germline values: CDR1 MNHEY, CDR2 SVGAGI. The CDR3 is 12 amino acids.

The CDR3 nucleotides are TGTGCCAGCAGCTTGTCTAGCGGGGCTTACAATGAGCAGTTCTTC. Amino acids: CASSLSSGAYNEQFF. The gene calls are TRBV5-6 and TRBJ2-1; TRBD2 matches 9 bases. The CDR3 totals 15 residues. Trimming removed 1 base from V and 4 bases from J; junction bases left unmatched: 3. CDR1 is SGHDT, CDR2 YYEEEE, per germline.

J is TRBJ1-2 and V is TRBV5-1, with D possibly TRBD1 on 6 matching bases. In germline, CDR1 is SGHRS, CDR2 YFSETQ. This CDR3 is built from 15 residues. V lost 5 bases and J 6 bases, leaving 20 bases between the germline ends. CDR3 residues: CASSFTGPSGNGYTF. The CDR3 region has the DNA TGCGCCAGCAGTTTCACAGGGCCCTCCGGGAATGGCTACACCTTC.

The rearrangement joins TRBV4-1 to TRBJ2-7; 8 bases match TRBD2. Trimming removed 5 bases from V and 4 bases from J; junction bases left unmatched: 13. This CDR3 comprises 16 residues. CDR1 is MGHRA, CDR2 YSYEKL, per germline. The CDR3 sequence is CASSGRDGRGRYEQYF. The CDR3 nucleotides read TGCGCCAGCAGCGGAAGGGACGGGAGGGGACGGTACGAGCAGTACTTC.

The chain carries TRBV27 and TRBJ2-7, with 8 nucleotides matching TRBD2. The CDR3 is 16 amino acids. Germline-derived CDR1 and CDR2 are MNHEY and SMNVEV (reference sequence). The V segment lost 4 bases and the J segment 2 bases; nucleotides outside the gene matches: 10. The chain's CDR3 is CASSSLGSGETYEQYF. The DNA of the CDR3 is TGTGCCAGCAGTTCCCTGGGTAGCGGGGAGACCTACGAGCAGTACTTC.

The chain couples TRBV7-9 to TRBJ1-2; 8 nucleotides agree with TRBD1. Trimming at V came to 1 base and at J to 4 bases, leaving 2 bases not matched to a gene. Per the germline V gene, CDR1 is SEHNR and CDR2 is FQNEAQ (reference sequence). This CDR3 spans 14 amino acids. CDR3 in amino acids: CASSLGTGIYGYTF. The CDR3 DNA follows: TGTGCCAGCAGCTTAGGGACAGGGATCTATGGCTACACCTTC.

This chain links TRBV6-1 with TRBJ1-5; D not certain. The CDR3 length is 17 residues. Germline V CDR1 and CDR2: MNHNS, SASEGT. Trimming removed 4 bases from V and 0 bases from J, with 16 bases in between. The CDR3 reads CASSAMRAENSNQPQHF. In nucleotides, the CDR3 is TGTGCCAGCAGTGCTATGAGGGCAGAGAATAGCAATCAGCCCCAGCATTTT.

The J gene is TRBJ2-3, the V gene TRBV29-1, with D uncertain. CDR1 and CDR2 from the germline V gene are SQVTM and ANQGSEA. The V and J ends lost 6 bases and 0 bases respectively, with 19 bases between them. The CDR3 totals 16 residues. The DNA for the CDR3 is TGCAGCGTCCAGCTTCTAGAAGGCGCTAGCACAGATACGCAGTATTTT. Translating gives CSVQLLEGASTDTQYF.